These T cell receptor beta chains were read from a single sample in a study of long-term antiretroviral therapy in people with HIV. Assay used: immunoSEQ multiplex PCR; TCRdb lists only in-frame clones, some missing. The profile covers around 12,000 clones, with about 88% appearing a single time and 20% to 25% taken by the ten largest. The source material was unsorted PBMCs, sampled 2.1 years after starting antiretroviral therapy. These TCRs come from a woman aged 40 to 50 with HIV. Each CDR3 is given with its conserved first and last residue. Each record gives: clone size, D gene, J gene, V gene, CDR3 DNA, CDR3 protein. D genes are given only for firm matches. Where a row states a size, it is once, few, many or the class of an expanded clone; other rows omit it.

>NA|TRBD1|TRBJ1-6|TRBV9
TGTGCCAGCAGCGTAGCGGACAGGGTCGGGTCACCCCTCCACTTT
CASSVADRVGSPLHF
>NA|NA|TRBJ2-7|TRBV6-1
TGTGCCAGCAGTGAAAGCGTAGTGGACGGACCCTACGAGCAGTACTTC
CASSESVVDGPYEQYF
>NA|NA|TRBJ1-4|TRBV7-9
TGTGCCAGCAGCTTAGCTGGCGGCAGCGTCACAACTAATGAAAAACTGTTTTTT
CASSLAGGSVTTNEKLFF
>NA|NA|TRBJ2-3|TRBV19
TGTGCCAGTAGTACAGGGGGGGCAGATACGCAGTATTTT
CASSTGGADTQYF
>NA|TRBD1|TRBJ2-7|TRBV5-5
TGTGCCAGCAGCTTGGGGGGACAGCCCTCCTACGAGCAGTACTTC
CASSLGGQPSYEQYF
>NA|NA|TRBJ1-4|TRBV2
TGTGCCAGCACCAAAGACGGTGGCTACGACTGGGAAAAACTGTTTTTT
CASTKDGGYDWEKLFF
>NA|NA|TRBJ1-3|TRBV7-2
TGTGCCAGCAGCTTAGAAGTAGGGATAAGTGGAAACACCATATATTTT
CASSLEVGISGNTIYF
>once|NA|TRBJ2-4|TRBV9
TGTGCCAGCAGCGTAGGAGGAGGGGCTGCCCCCAAAAACATTCAGTACTTC
CASSVGGGAAPKNIQYF
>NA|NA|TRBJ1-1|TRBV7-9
TGTGCCAGCAGCTTAACGGGGGACACTGAAGCTTTCTTT
CASSLTGDTEAFF
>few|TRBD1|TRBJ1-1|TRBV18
TGTGCCAGCTCACCCGAGCCATTGGGTTTCCTGGGACAGGGTTCGCCTGAAGCTTTCTTT
CASSPEPLGFLGQGSPEAFF
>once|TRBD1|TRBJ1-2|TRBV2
TGTGCCAGCAGCCGAAAGGGGGACAGTAGGAACTATGGCTACACCTTC
CASSRKGDSRNYGYTF
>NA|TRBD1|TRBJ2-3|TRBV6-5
TGTGCCAGCAGATACCGGGACAGGGGATCAGATACGCAGTATTTT
CASRYRDRGSDTQYF
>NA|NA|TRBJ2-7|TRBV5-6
TGTGCCAGCAGCCGGATATTTTCACCTACCTACGAGCAGTACTTC
CASSRIFSPTYEQYF
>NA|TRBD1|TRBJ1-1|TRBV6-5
TGTGCCACACAAGACAGGGGACGAACTGAAGCTTTCTTT
CATQDRGRTEAFF
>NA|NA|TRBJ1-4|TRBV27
TGTGCCAGCTCGCGTCTCACTAATGAAAAACTGTTTTTT
CASSRLTNEKLFF
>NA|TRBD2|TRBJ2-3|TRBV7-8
TGTGCCAGCAGCCCAGGGTCGGGACTAGCGGCAGATACGCAGTATTTT
CASSPGSGLAADTQYF
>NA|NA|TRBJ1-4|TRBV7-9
TGTGCCAGCAGCTTAGCAGAATTAAGGACAGCGAATTATGAAAAACTGTTTTTT
CASSLAELRTANYEKLFF
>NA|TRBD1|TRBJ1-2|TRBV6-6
TGTGCCAGCAGTTTATACAGGGGGGACTATGGCTACACCTTC
CASSLYRGDYGYTF
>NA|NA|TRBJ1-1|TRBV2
TGTGCCAGCACAACCCGACAGAACACTGAAGCTTTCTTT
CASTTRQNTEAFF
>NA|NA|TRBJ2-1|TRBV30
TGTGCCTGGAGCGGATCTCTCAGGGGGGGGTTCTTC
CAWSGSLRGGFF
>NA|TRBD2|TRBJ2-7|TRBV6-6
TGTGCCAGCAGGGATACTAGCGGGGGGCCTTCATACGAGCAGTACTTC
CASRDTSGGPSYEQYF
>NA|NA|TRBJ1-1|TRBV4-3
TGCGCCAGCAGCCAAGATCTGTTTGTGGGTGAAGCTTTCTTT
CASSQDLFVGEAFF
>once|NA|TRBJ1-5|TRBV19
TGTGCCAGTAGTATCCCTATGGGCAATCAGCCCCAGCATTTT
CASSIPMGNQPQHF
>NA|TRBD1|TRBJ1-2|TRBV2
TGTGCCAGCAGTCGATGGACAGGGGGTAACTATGGCTACACCTTC
CASSRWTGGNYGYTF
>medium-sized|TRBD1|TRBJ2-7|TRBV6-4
TGTGCCAGCAGGTCCCTGGGGACAGGCAGCTCCTACGAGCAGTACTTC
CASRSLGTGSSYEQYF
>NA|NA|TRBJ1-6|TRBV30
TGTGCCTGGATCAGACCCCCCTCACCCCTCCACTTT
CAWIRPPSPLHF
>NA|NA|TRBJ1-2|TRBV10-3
TGTGCCACCACACCGGGACGGAATAACTATGGCTACACCTTC
CATTPGRNNYGYTF
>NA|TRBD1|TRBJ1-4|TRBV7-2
TGTGCCAGCAGCGCAGTATCCGGGACAGGGGTTGAAAAACTGTTTTTT
CASSAVSGTGVEKLFF
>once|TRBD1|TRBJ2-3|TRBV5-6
TGTGCCAGCAGCTTGGAGACAGGGGTAAGCACAGATACGCAGTATTTT
CASSLETGVSTDTQYF
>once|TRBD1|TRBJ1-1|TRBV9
TGTGCCAGCAGCTATGGGACAGGGCGAGGCAACACTGAAGCTTTCTTT
CASSYGTGRGNTEAFF
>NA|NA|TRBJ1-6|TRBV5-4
TGTGCCAGCAGCTTGGACAGGAATAATTCACCCCTCCACTTT
CASSLDRNNSPLHF
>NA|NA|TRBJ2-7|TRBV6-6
TGTGCCAGCAGTTACTCGGAGGGCTACGAGCAGTACTTC
CASSYSEGYEQYF
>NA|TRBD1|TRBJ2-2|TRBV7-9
TGTGCCAGCAGCTTAGTCACAGGGGGCACCGGGGAGCTGTTTTTT
CASSLVTGGTGELFF
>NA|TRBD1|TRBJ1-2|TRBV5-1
TGCGCCAGCAGCGGGACAGCGTTAGCCTATGGCTACACCTTC
CASSGTALAYGYTF
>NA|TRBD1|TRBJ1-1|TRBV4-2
TGTGCCAGCAGCCAAGATCCCGTCGTAAACAGGGGCCACATGAACACTGAAGCTTTCTTT
CASSQDPVVNRGHMNTEAFF
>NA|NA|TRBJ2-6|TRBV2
TGTGCCAGCAGTGGAGAAGCGTCTGGGGCCAACGTCCTGACTTTC
CASSGEASGANVLTF
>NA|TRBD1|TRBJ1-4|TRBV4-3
TGCGCCAGCAGCCAGGGACAGGGCCTGGGCTTTAATGAAAAACTGTTTTTT
CASSQGQGLGFNEKLFF
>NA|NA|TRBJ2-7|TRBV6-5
TGTGCCAGCAGCCCCGGGACATCGTCTACCTACGAGCAGTACTTC
CASSPGTSSTYEQYF
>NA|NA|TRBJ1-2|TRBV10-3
TGTGCCATCAGTGAGTCGGGAAGGGGGTCGGATGGCTACACCTTC
CAISESGRGSDGYTF
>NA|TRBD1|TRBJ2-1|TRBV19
TGTGCCAGTGGCAGGGGGCCTTCCTACAATGAGCAGTTCTTC
CASGRGPSYNEQFF
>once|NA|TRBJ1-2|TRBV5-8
TGTGCCAGCAGCTCCCGATCCCGAGTATATGGCTACACCTTC
CASSSRSRVYGYTF
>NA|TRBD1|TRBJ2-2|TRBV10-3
TGTGCCATCAGGGGACAGGGTGGAGACGGGGAGCTGTTTTTT
CAIRGQGGDGELFF
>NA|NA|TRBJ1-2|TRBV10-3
TGTGCCATCAGTGAACCGGGAGTCTCCTTAGATGGCTACACCTTC
CAISEPGVSLDGYTF
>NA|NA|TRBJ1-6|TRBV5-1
TGCGCCAGCAGCGAGGGGTTCAATTCACCCCTCCACTTT
CASSEGFNSPLHF
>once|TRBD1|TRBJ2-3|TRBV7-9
TGTGCCAGCAGAAAAACAGGGGGCACAGATACGCAGTATTTT
CASRKTGGTDTQYF
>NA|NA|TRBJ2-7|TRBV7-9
TGTGCCAGCAGCCCCGACCCCCGAACATTCTACGAGCAGTACTTC
CASSPDPRTFYEQYF
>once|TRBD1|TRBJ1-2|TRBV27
TGTGCCAGCAGTCCTCTCGTGGGACAGGGGAACTATGGCTACACCTTC
CASSPLVGQGNYGYTF
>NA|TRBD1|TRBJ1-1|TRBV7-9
TGTGCCAGCAGCTTATCATTAGACAGGGAGGCTGAAGCTTTCTTT
CASSLSLDREAEAFF
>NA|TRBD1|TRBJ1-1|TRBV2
TGTGCCAGCAGAAGGTCTATTACCGGACAGGGCGCTTCAGCTTTCTTT
CASRRSITGQGASAFF
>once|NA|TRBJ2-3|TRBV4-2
TGTGCCAGCAGCTTAGTGGGGGGGCAAGATACGCAGTATTTT
CASSLVGGQDTQYF
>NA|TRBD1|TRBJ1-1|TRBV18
TGTGCCAGCTCGGATCAGGGGGCCCTTGAAGCTTTCTTT
CASSDQGALEAFF
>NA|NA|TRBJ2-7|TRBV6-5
TGTGCCAGCAAAGGTAGAGCCTACGAGCAGTACTTC
CASKGRAYEQYF
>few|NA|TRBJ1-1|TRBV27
TGTGCCAGCAGTTTTCGTGCAGCCCCGAACACTGAAGCTTTCTTT
CASSFRAAPNTEAFF